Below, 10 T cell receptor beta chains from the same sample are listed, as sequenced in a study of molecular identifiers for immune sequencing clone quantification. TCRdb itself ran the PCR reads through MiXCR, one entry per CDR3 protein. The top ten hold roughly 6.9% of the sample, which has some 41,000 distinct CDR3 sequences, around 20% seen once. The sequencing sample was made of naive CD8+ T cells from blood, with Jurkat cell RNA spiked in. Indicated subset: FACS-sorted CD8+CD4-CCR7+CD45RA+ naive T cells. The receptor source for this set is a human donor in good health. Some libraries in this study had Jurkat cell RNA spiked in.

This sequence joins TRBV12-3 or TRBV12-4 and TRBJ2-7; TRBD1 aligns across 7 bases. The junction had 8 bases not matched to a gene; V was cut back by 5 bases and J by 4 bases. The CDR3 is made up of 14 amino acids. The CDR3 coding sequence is TGTGCCAGCAGTCATTCGGACAGGCCTTACGAGCAGTACTTC. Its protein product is CASSHSDRPYEQYF.

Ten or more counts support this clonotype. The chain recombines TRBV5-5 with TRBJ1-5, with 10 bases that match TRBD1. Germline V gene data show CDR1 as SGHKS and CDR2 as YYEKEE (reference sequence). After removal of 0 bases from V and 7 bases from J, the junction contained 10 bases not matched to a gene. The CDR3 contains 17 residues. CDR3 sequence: CASSLAQGQGKGQPQHF. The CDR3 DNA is TGTGCCAGCAGCTTGGCCCAGGGACAGGGGAAGGGGCAGCCCCAGCATTTT.

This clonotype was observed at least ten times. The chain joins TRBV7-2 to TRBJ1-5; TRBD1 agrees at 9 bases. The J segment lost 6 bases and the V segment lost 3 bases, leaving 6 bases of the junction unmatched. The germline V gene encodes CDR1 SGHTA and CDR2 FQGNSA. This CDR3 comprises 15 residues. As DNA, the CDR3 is TGTGCCAGCAGCTTGGGGACAGGGCAGGGTCAGCCCCAGCATTTT. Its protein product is CASSLGTGQGQPQHF.

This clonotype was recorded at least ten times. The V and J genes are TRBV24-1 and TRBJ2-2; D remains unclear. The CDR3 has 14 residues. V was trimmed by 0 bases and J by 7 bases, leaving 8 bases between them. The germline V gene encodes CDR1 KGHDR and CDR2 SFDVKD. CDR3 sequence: CATSDLGINGELFF. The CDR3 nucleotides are TGTGCCACCAGTGATTTGGGAATTAACGGGGAGCTGTTTTTT.

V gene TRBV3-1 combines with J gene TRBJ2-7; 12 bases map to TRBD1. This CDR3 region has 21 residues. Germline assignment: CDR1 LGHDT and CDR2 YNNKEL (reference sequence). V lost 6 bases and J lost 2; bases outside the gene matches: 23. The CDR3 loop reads CASSPSAPGQGAGLPPYEQYF. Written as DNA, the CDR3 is TGTGCCAGCAGTCCCTCTGCCCCGGGACAGGGGGCCGGACTACCTCCCTACGAGCAGTACTTC.

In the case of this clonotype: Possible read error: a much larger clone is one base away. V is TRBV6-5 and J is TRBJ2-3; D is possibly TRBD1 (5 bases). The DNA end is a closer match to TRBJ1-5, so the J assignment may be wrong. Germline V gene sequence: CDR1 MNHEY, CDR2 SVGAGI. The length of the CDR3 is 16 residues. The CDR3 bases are TGTGCCAGCAGCAAACGGGGCTTCAGGTTTACAGATACGCAGCATTTT. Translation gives CASSKRGFRFTDTQHF.

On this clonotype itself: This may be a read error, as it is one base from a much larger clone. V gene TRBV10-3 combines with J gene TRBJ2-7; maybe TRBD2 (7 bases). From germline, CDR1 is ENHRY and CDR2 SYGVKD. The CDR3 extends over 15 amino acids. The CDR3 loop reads CTISEGGVPSYEQYF. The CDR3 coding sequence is TGTACCATCAGTGAGGGGGGGGTGCCCTCCTACGAGCAGTACTTC.

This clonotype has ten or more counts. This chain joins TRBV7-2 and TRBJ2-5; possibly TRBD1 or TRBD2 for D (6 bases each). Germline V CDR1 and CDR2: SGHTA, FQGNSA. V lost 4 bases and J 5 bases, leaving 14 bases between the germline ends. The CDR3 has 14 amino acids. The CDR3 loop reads CASSSLGGLETQYF. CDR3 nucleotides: TGTGCCAGCAGCTCCCTCGGGGGCCTGGAGACCCAGTACTTC. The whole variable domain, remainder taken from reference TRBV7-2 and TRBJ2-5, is GAGVSQSPSNKVTEKGKDVELRCDPISGHTALYWYRQSLGQGLEFLIYFQGNSAPDKSGLPSDRFSAERTGGSVSTLTIQRTQQEDSAVYLCASSSLGGLETQYFGPGTRLLVL.

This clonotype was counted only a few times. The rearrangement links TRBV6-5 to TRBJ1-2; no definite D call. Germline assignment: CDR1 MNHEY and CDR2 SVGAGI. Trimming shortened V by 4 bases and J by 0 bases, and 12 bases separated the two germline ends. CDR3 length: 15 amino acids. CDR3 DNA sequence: TGTGCCAGCAGTTCCGCAGCAGGTACTAACTATGGCTACACCTTC. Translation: CASSSAAGTNYGYTF.

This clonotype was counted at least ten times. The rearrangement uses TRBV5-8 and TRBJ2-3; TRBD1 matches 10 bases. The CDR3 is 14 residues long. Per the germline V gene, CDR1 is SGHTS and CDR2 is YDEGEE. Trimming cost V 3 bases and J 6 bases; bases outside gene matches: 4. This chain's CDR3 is CASSYGTGVDTQYF. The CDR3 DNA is TGTGCCAGCAGCTACGGGACAGGGGTTGATACGCAGTATTTT.